The table lists the clone carrying this T cell receptor beta chain with a few counts. This sample was taken from a study of blood T cell repertoires in COVID-19. Turning to the study itself: Samples taken during acute and convalescent COVID-19 were collected in the United States, Italy and Spain. The analysed material was cDNA or gDNA that came from T cells, B-cell-depleted T cells, or PBMCs.

This CDR3 contains 14 residues. Between the trimmed V and J ends, which lost 2 bases and 2 bases, there was a span of 9 bases. CDR1 and CDR2 (germline): SGHTA, FQGTGA. Per the authors' pipeline: Reference gene primer amplification yielded estimated nucleated cell counts. The protocol was immunoSEQ multiplex PCR, while the TCRdb copy is restricted to in-frame clones and leaves out a portion. V, J and clone size derive from that table, while D and trimming were established from the DNA sequence. The repertoire holds approximately 110,000 clones, with 80% to 95% as singletons. The sample taken for sequencing was peripheral blood. This rearrangement joins TRBV7-3 to TRBJ1-1; D is unresolved. The TCR was taken from a man aged 50-60 years with COVID-19, enrolled during active disease. CDR3 loop: CASSLGAFNTEAFF. CDR3 coding DNA: TGTGCCAGCAGCTTAGGAGCGTTCAACACTGAAGCTTTCTTT.